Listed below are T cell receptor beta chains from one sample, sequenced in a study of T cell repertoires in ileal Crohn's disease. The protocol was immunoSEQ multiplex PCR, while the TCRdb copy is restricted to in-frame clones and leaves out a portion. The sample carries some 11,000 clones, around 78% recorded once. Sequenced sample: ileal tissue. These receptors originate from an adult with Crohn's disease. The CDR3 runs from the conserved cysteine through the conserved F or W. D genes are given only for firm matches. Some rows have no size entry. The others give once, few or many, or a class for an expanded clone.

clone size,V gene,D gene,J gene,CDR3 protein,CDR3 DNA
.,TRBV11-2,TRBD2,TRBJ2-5,CASSLTPAGGQETQYF,TGTGCCAGCAGCTTAACCCCAGCGGGGGGCCAAGAGACCCAGTACTTC
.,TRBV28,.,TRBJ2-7,CASSLRYEQYF,TGTGCCAGCAGTTTGAGGTACGAGCAGTACTTC
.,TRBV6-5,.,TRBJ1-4,CASRSGTTNEKLFF,TGTGCCAGCAGGTCCGGGACAACCAATGAAAAACTGTTTTTT
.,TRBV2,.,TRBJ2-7,CASRKRDSYEQYF,TGTGCCAGCAGGAAAAGAGATTCTTACGAGCAGTACTTC
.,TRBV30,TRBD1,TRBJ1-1,CAWSVHDRGEAFF,TGTGCCTGGAGTGTACACGACAGGGGGGAAGCTTTCTTT
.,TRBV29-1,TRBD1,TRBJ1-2,CSAGDSPNGYTF,TGCAGCGCTGGGGACAGCCCTAATGGCTACACCTTC
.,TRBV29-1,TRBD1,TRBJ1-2,CSAADRADYGYTF,TGCAGCGCAGCGGACAGGGCGGACTATGGCTACACCTTC
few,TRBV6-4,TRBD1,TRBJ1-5,CASRPTGEENQPQHF,TGTGCCAGCAGACCCACAGGGGAAGAGAATCAGCCCCAGCATTTT
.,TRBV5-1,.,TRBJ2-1,CASSIGGGNEQFF,TGCGCCAGCAGCATCGGTGGGGGGAATGAGCAGTTCTTC
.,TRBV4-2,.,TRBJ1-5,CASSPKSLNQPQHF,TGTGCCAGCAGTCCTAAGAGTTTAAATCAGCCCCAGCATTTT
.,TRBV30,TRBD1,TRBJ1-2,CAWSVYRRDSRVYTF,TGTGCCTGGAGTGTATATCGAAGGGACAGTAGGGTCTACACCTTC
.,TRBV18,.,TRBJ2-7,CASSKTVSYEQYF,TGTGCCAGCTCAAAGACAGTCTCCTACGAGCAGTACTTC
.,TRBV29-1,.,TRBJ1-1,CSGSPGGTEAFF,TGCAGCGGATCCCCGGGTGGCACTGAAGCTTTCTTT
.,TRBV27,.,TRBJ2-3,CASSFQGIGTDTQYF,TGTGCCAGCAGCTTCCAGGGTATCGGCACAGATACGCAGTATTTT
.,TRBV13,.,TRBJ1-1,CASSHPGRENTEAFF,TGTGCCAGCAGCCACCCCGGGAGGGAGAACACTGAAGCTTTCTTT
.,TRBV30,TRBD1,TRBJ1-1,CAWSRQGGTEAFF,TGTGCCTGGAGCCGTCAGGGGGGCACTGAAGCTTTCTTT
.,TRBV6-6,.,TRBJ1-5,CASRGHSNQPQHF,TGTGCCAGCAGGGGGCACTCCAATCAGCCCCAGCATTTT